This TCR beta chain comes out of a study of regulatory T cells in long-lasting Graves disease. There are a few counts of this clonotype. The time point here: newly diagnosed GD, antithyroid drugs for less than 3 months. TCR sequences were obtained from RNA taken from PBMCs. In building TCR beta libraries, iRepertoire HTBI primers were used together with Arm-PCR of CDR3 regions. One entry per CDR3 protein results from TCRdb running MiXCR on the multiplex PCR reads. Of a few hundred thousand distinct CDR3 sequences listed, over 14% are singletons. Germline V gives CDR1 GTSNPN, CDR2 SVGIG (reference sequence). CDR3 length: 15 amino acids. Trimming removed 0 bases at V and 5 bases at J, with 15 bases between. The sample was also linked to a second study, of T cells in Graves' hyperthyroidism and ophthalmopathy.

This TCR was sampled from a middle-aged woman with Graves disease. Specimen: peripheral blood mononuclear cells (PBMCs), collected at new diagnosis, from a patient treated with antithyroid drugs. J is TRBJ2-3 and V is TRBV30; D tentatively fits TRBD1 or TRBD2 (6 bases each). In DNA form, the CDR3 reads TGTGCCTGGAGTGTGTTCGGAGGGGGTGTAGATACGCAGTATTTT. As protein: CAWSVFGGGVDTQYF. Full variable domain (outside the CDR3, taken from reference TRBV30 and TRBJ2-3): SQTIHQWPATLVQPVGSPLSLECTVEGTSNPNLYWYRQAAGRGLQLLFYSVGIGQISSEVPQNLSASRPQDRQFILSSKKLLLSDSGFYLCAWSVFGGGVDTQYFGPGTRLTVL.